Presented here are 25 T cell receptor beta chains from one specimen sequenced in a study of T cell repertoires in cytomegalovirus infection. TCRdb redid the calling of the reads with MiXCR, one entry per CDR3 protein. The table lists some 180,000 distinct CDR3 sequences, about 15% of them singletons, with almost 25% in the top ten. Source material: CD8+ T cells from PBMCs. The source is a human donor in good health (CMV status not recorded). Some clones in this sample may be carry-over from other donors' samples.

The V call is TRBV7-8, the J call TRBJ1-1; the D is unclear. The V gene's germline CDR1 is SGHVS and CDR2 FQNEAQ. Deletions cut 5 bases from V and 2 bases from J, with 12 bases between. This CDR3 comprises 14 residues. CDR3 sequence: CASSPPTDNTEAFF. The CDR3 DNA reads TGTGCCAGCAGCCCTCCGACGGATAACACTGAAGCTTTCTTT.

The chain couples TRBV28 to TRBJ2-7, with D perhaps matching TRBD1 (5 bases). Germline CDR1 and CDR2: MDHEN and SYDVKM. V was trimmed by 8 bases and J by 6 bases, leaving 11 bases between them. The CDR3 consists of 11 residues. The CDR3 here is CASAQGLEQYF. In DNA, the CDR3 is TGTGCCAGCGCCCAGGGCCTCGAGCAGTACTTC.

This clonotype came up a few times. The chain combines TRBV20-1 with TRBJ2-6; D remains unclear. V was pared by 6 bases and J by 0 bases, with 9 bases between. The CDR3 contains 14 residues. CDR1 and CDR2 from the germline V gene are DFQATT and SNEGSKA (reference sequence). The chain's CDR3 is CSAEDLSGANVLTF. The CDR3 DNA reads as TGCAGTGCAGAGGACCTCTCTGGGGCCAACGTCCTGACTTTC.

The chain employs TRBV12-3 or TRBV12-4 and TRBJ2-3; 12 bases fit TRBD1. The J segment lost 5 bases and the V segment lost 5 bases, leaving 8 bases of the junction unmatched. There are 16 residues in the CDR3. CDR3 amino acids: CASSRLGTGGLDTQYF. CDR3 bases: TGTGCCAGCAGTCGGCTGGGGACAGGGGGCTTAGATACGCAGTATTTT.

This rearrangement joins TRBV19 to TRBJ1-5; tentatively, D is TRBD1 (5 bases). Trimming removed 6 bases from V and 2 bases from J, with 11 bases in between. There are 14 residues in the CDR3. The germline V gene has CDR1 LNHDA and CDR2 SQIVND (reference sequence). CDR3 bases: TGTGCCAGTAGAACCTGGGGGGGCAATCAGCCCCAGCATTTT. It encodes CASRTWGGNQPQHF.

The CDR3 region is CASSYDRENSPLHF. CDR3 sequence (DNA): TGTGCCAGCAGTTACGACAGGGAGAATTCACCCCTCCACTTT. This chain uses TRBV6-2 or TRBV6-3 with TRBJ1-6; 7 nucleotides align to TRBD1. V lost 2 bases and J lost 7; bases outside the gene matches: 2. This CDR3 has 14 amino acids. The germline CDR1 and CDR2 sequences are MNHEY and SVGEGT.

The CDR3 DNA is TGTGCCAGCAGCCCCCCGACAGGGGAGCTAGCTAATGAAAAACTGTTTTTT. Translating gives CASSPPTGELANEKLFF. The V gene is TRBV11-2, the J gene TRBJ1-4, with 8 bases identical to TRBD1. The CDR3 totals 17 residues. Germline CDR1 reads SGHAT; CDR2 reads FQNNGV. V lost 5 bases and J lost 3; bases outside the gene matches: 11.

There are many counts of this clonotype. This chain connects TRBV7-2 to TRBJ2-1; 9 bases are shared with TRBD1. Germline V gene lookup returns CDR1 SGHTA and CDR2 FQGNSA. The CDR3 loop spans 18 amino acids. With V trimmed by 3 bases and J by 7 bases, 16 bases remained unmatched. As DNA, the CDR3 is TGTGCCAGCAGCTTGCCGCAAGGGGGGACAGGGTATACGAATGAGCAGTTCTTC. This encodes CASSLPQGGTGYTNEQFF.

This clonotype was observed many times. The V and J genes are TRBV4-1 and TRBJ1-1; D may be TRBD1 (5 bases). Germline lookup yields CDR1 MGHRA and CDR2 YSYEKL. CDR3 length equals 17 residues. V gave up 0 bases and J gave up 1 base, with 15 bases separating them. CDR3 in DNA: TGCGCCAGCAGCCAAGAACGGTGGGGGGTCTCGAACACTGAAGCTTTCTTT. It encodes CASSQERWGVSNTEAFF.

The rearrangement links TRBV29-1 to TRBJ1-2; 9 bases agree with TRBD1. In germline, CDR1 is SQVTM, CDR2 ANQGSEA. The CDR3 loop spans 15 amino acids. The junction had 15 bases not matched to a gene; V was cut back by 6 bases and J by 7 bases. The CDR3 DNA is TGCAGCGTCGGAGGTCCGGACAGGGGACGGAGTGGCTACACCTTC. This codes for CSVGGPDRGRSGYTF.

This clonotype was counted between two and nine times. The chain has TRBV7-2 and TRBJ2-1; D might be TRBD1 (5 bases). From germline, CDR1 is SGHTA and CDR2 FQGNSA. The ends were cut back, 10 bases at V and 4 bases at J, with 8 bases in the middle. The CDR3 contains 11 residues. CDR3 loop: CATDRYNEQFF. In DNA, the CDR3 is TGTGCCACCGACAGATACAATGAGCAGTTCTTC.

The table lists this clonotype with a few counts. The V and J genes are TRBV7-2 and TRBJ2-1; 8 nucleotides line up with TRBD2. CDR1 is SGHTA, CDR2 FQGNSA, per germline. V trimming: 1 base; J trimming: 1 base; junction bases outside the gene matches: 12. CDR3 size: 19 residues. The CDR3 DNA reads TGTGCCAGCAGCTTAGGTTTTCCCAGCGGGGGAACATCCTACAATGAGCAGTTCTTC. Amino acid sequence: CASSLGFPSGGTSYNEQFF.

This rearrangement joins TRBV25-1 to TRBJ1-1; D ambiguous. Germline CDR1 MGHDK, CDR2 SYGVNS. The germline V and J ends were trimmed by 7 bases and 3 bases, with 12 bases remaining between them. This CDR3 comprises 13 residues. The CDR3 loop reads CASNDVGDTEAFF. CDR3 in DNA: TGTGCCAGCAACGACGTCGGGGACACTGAAGCTTTCTTT. Full variable domain (remainder filled in from reference TRBV25-1 and TRBJ1-1): EADIYQTPRYLVIGTGKKITLECSQTMGHDKMYWYQQDPGMELHLIHYSYGVNSTEKGDLSSESTVSRIRTEHFPLTLESARPSHTSQYLCASNDVGDTEAFFGQGTRLTVV.

J is TRBJ1-1 and V is TRBV25-1; D unclear. The CDR3 covers 12 residues. V lost 4 bases, J lost 8 bases, and 11 bases lay in between. CDR1 MGHDK and CDR2 SYGVNS come from the germline V gene. CDR3 DNA sequence: TGTGCCAGCAGTGCCGATCAGGTAGAAGCTTTCTTT. Residues: CASSADQVEAFF.

The rearrangement links TRBV6-6 to TRBJ1-5, with unresolved D. The CDR3 totals 13 residues. V lost 11 bases and J 0 bases, leaving 11 bases between the germline ends. Germline V lookup: CDR1 MNHNY, CDR2 SVGAGI (reference sequence). The CDR3 DNA reads TGTGCCGCCAGCGGCAGTAGCAATCAGCCCCAGCATTTT. This codes for CAASGSSNQPQHF.

This clonotype was seen a handful of times. The V call is TRBV5-1, the J call TRBJ1-1; D call uncertain. The CDR3 is 13 amino acids. The V end was cut by 4 bases, the J end by 3 bases, with 10 bases between. In germline, CDR1 is SGHRS, CDR2 YFSETQ. Here the CDR3 reads CASSLDTYTEAFF. DNA of the CDR3: TGCGCCAGCAGCCTCGACACCTACACTGAAGCTTTCTTT.

The rearrangement links TRBV7-9 to TRBJ2-5; D is possibly TRBD1 (6 bases). Trimming left V 1 base short and J 4 bases short, with 13 bases between. CDR1 is SEHNR and CDR2 is FQNEAQ in the germline V gene (reference sequence). This CDR3 has 15 residues. The CDR3 region has the DNA TGTGCCAGCAGCTTAGACAGGGCCGCCGGAGAGACCCAGTACTTC. Amino acid sequence: CASSLDRAAGETQYF.

This clonotype was counted a few times. J is TRBJ1-5 and V is TRBV6-2 or TRBV6-3; possible D gene TRBD1, 5 bases. V lost 2 bases to trimming and J lost 4 bases, with 6 bases between them. The CDR3 consists of 13 residues. Germline lookup yields CDR1 MNHEY and CDR2 SVGEGT. DNA for the CDR3: TGTGCCAGCAGTTACGGGGGGAATCAGCCCCAGCATTTT. Encoded protein: CASSYGGNQPQHF.

CDR3 sequence reads: CASSLQGSDTQYF. The DNA for the CDR3 is TGTGCCAGCAGTTTGCAGGGATCAGATACGCAGTATTTT. The chain carries TRBV6-2 or TRBV6-3 and TRBJ2-3; maybe TRBD1 (5 bases). Trimming cost V 4 bases and J 4 bases, with 9 bases left between them. The CDR3 sequence is 13 residues long. In germline, CDR1 is MNHEY, CDR2 SVGEGT.

This clonotype was counted only a few times. The chain employs TRBV29-1 and TRBJ2-1, with TRBD2 matching 12 bases. This CDR3 is 14 amino acids long. Germline V gene data show CDR1 as SQVTM and CDR2 as ANQGSEA. Trimming removed 6 bases from V and 3 bases from J; junction bases left unmatched: 3. CDR3 protein: CSVRTSGDYNEQFF. The CDR3 bases are TGCAGCGTCCGGACTAGCGGGGACTACAATGAGCAGTTCTTC.

This clonotype was recorded a few times. V usage is TRBV29-1 and J usage is TRBJ2-7; D not resolved. V was pared by 2 bases and J by 4 bases, with 12 bases between. The germline V gene has CDR1 SQVTM and CDR2 ANQGSEA. The CDR3 is made up of 13 amino acids. CDR3 region: CSVENRDEYEQYF. Here the CDR3 DNA reads TGCAGCGTTGAAAACCGAGACGAGTACGAGCAGTACTTC.

This clonotype appeared a few times. This sequence joins TRBV28 and TRBJ2-4, with D possibly TRBD1 on 5 matching bases. The CDR3 sequence is 15 residues long. CDR1 is MDHEN and CDR2 is SYDVKM in the germline V gene. Trimming stripped 8 bases from V and 0 bases from J, with 14 bases between. The CDR3 DNA follows: TGTGCCAGCTCCGAGTCTACAGGAGCCAAAAACATTCAGTACTTC. Translating gives CASSESTGAKNIQYF.

V usage is TRBV4-1 and J usage is TRBJ1-5; weak D call: TRBD1 (5 bases). The CDR3 is 16 amino acids. Germline CDR1 MGHRA, CDR2 YSYEKL. Trimming cost V 0 bases and J 4 bases, with 13 bases left between them. The CDR3 reads CASSQDAGTANQPQHF. The CDR3 bases are TGCGCCAGCAGCCAAGATGCAGGGACGGCAAATCAGCCCCAGCATTTT.

Many counts were recorded for this clonotype. V is TRBV7-2 and J is TRBJ2-1; possibly TRBD2 for D (6 bases). This CDR3 has 16 residues. V dropped 1 base and J dropped 0 bases, with 10 bases sitting between them. The germline gives CDR1 SGHTA, CDR2 FQGNSA. The CDR3 spells CASSLVGGYSYNEQFF. Written as DNA, the CDR3 is TGTGCCAGCAGCTTAGTCGGGGGATACTCCTACAATGAGCAGTTCTTC.

This clonotype was observed a handful of times. The chain uses TRBV4-3 and TRBJ1-2; 12 bases are a match to TRBD1. Germline CDR1 is LGHNA and CDR2 is YSLEER. Unmatched junction bases numbered 12, after V lost 0 bases and J lost 7 bases. The CDR3 is made up of 18 amino acids. The CDR3 nucleotides read TGCGCCAGCAGCCAAGATCGAGGGGACAGGGGGCTAAGTGGTGGCTACACCTTC. Translating gives CASSQDRGDRGLSGGYTF.